This T cell receptor (beta chain) was sequenced during a study of T cell responses to AZD1222 COVID-19 vaccine. About the study: Pooled in the analysis were second doses at about 4 or about 12 weeks.

The data were produced by immunoSEQ multiplex PCR, yet TCRdb's version contains in-frame clones alone and is incomplete. The sample consists of 120,000 to 150,000 clones, 70% to 90% of them appearing once. This clonotype was obtained from an adult in good health. Sequenced material: peripheral blood, taken on day 0 of AZD1222 vaccination.

The CDR3 sequence is CASSPYRGYEQYF. CDR3 coding DNA: TGTGCCAGCAGTCCTTACAGGGGTTACGAGCAGTACTTC. This chain joins TRBV6-5 and TRBJ2-7; 7 bases are shared with TRBD1. The CDR3 length is 13 residues. Looked up from germline, CDR1 is MNHEY and CDR2 is SVGAGI. Trimming took 5 bases from V and 4 from J; bases not matched to a gene: 5.